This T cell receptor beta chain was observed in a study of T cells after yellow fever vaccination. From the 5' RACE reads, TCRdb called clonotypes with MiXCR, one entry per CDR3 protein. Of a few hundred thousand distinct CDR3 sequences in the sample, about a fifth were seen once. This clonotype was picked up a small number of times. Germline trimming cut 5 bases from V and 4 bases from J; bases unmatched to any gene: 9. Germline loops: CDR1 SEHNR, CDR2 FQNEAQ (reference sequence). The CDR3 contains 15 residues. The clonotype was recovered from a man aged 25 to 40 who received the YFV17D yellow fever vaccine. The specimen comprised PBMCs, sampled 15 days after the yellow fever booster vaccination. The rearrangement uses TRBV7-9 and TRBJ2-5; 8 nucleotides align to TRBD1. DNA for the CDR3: TGTGCCAGCAGCACCAGCAGGGGGCTGAGAGAGACCCAGTACTTC. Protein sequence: CASSTSRGLRETQYF.